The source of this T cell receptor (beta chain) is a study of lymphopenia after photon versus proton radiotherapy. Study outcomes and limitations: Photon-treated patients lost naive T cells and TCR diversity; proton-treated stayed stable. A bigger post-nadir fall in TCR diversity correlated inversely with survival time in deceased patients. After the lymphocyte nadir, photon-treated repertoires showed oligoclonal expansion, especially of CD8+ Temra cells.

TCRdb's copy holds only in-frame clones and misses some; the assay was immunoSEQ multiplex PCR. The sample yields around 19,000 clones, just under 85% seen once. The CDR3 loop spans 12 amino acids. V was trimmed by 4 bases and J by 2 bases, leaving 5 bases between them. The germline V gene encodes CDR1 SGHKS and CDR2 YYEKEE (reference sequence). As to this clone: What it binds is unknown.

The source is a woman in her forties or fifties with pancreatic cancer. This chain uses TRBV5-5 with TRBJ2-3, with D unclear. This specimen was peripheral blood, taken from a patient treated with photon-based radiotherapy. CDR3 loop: CASSPHTDTQYF. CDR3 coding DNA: TGTGCCAGCAGCCCACACACAGATACGCAGTATTTT.